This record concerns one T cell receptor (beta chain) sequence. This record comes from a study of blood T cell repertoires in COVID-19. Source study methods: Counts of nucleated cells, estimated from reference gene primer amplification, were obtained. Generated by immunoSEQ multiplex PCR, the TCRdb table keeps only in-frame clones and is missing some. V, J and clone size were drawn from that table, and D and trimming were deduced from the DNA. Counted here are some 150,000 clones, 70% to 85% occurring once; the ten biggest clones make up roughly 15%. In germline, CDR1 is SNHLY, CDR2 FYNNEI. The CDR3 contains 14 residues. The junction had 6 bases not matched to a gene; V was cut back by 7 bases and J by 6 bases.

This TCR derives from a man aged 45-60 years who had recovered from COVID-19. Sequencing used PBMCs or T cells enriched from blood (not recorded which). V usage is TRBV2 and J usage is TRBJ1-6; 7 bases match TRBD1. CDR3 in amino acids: CASNLDRANSPLHF. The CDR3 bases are TGTGCCAGCAACCTAGACAGGGCTAATTCACCCCTCCACTTT.